This TCR beta chain was obtained from a study of blood T cell repertoires in COVID-19. Turning to the study itself: T cells, B-cell-depleted T cells, or PBMCs supplied cDNA or gDNA.

How the authors handled the data: Cell counts per sample came from amplifying reference gene primers. Some clones are missing from TCRdb's copy, which holds only in-frame ones; the method was immunoSEQ multiplex PCR. Clonal size and the V and J genes are those of that table, whereas D and trimming came from the DNA. The sample carries about 240,000 clones, 82% recorded once. In this sample, this clone turned up once. Germline-derived CDR1 and CDR2 are SGHRS and YFSETQ. This CDR3 comprises 14 residues. V was trimmed by 1 base and J by 6 bases, leaving 10 bases between them. The rearrangement uses TRBV5-1 and TRBJ1-4; perhaps TRBD1 as D (6 bases). Sample: peripheral blood. This TCR came from a woman between 55 and 75 years old with active or convalescent COVID-19. CDR3 sequence reads: CASSLTGRDEKLFF. The CDR3 DNA follows: TGCGCCAGCAGCTTGACAGGGCGAGATGAAAAACTGTTTTTT.